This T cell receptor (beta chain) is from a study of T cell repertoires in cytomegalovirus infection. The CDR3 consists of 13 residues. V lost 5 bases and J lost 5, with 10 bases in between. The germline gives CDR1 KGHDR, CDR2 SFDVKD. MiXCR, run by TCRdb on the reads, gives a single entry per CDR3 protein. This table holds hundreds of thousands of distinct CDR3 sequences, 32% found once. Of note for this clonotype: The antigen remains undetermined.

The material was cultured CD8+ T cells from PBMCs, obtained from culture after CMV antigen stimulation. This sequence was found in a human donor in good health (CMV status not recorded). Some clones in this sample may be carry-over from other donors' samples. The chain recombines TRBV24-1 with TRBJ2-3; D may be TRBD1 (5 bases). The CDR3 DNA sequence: TGTGCCACCAGTGGTGGGGCCTTAGATACGCAGTATTTT. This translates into CATSGGALDTQYF.